This TCR beta chain was observed in a study of cytomegalovirus exposure and HLA in healthy donors. The CDR3 is made up of 15 amino acids. CDR1 SGHTA and CDR2 FQGTGA come from the germline V gene. The ends were cut back, 5 bases at V and 6 bases at J, with 17 bases in the middle. Use of 60 Vbeta and 13 Jbeta primers characterized the PCR. Only in-frame clones appear in the TCRdb table, and some are missing; sequencing was by immunoSEQ multiplex PCR. The data hold under 200,000 clones, with roughly 70% observed a single time. The receptor was isolated from a middle-aged woman in good health and CMV-seropositive. V usage is TRBV7-3 and J usage is TRBJ1-5, with D hard to call. Sequenced: PBMCs. CDR3 in amino acids: CASSLKQEGSQPQHF. The CDR3 DNA reads TGTGCCAGCAGCCTGAAACAAGAGGGATCTCAGCCCCAGCATTTT. Full variable domain (outside the CDR3, taken from reference TRBV7-3 and TRBJ1-5): GAGVSQTPSNKVTEKGKYVELRCDPISGHTALYWYRQSLGQGPEFLIYFQGTGAADDSGLPNDRFFAVRPEGSVSTLKIQRTERGDSAVYLCASSLKQEGSQPQHFGDGTRLSIL.